The 14 T cell receptor beta chains below were found in one sample sequenced in a study of T cell repertoires in cytomegalovirus infection (dated by TCRdb to about 2019). Sequencing used an Illumina HiSeq 1500. TCRdb took the public reads, trimmed them with fastp at Q25, ran MiXCR for clone calling and kept in-frame beta chains. One record per CDR3 amino acid sequence lists the most common genes and DNA. The sample contains around 450,000 distinct CDR3 sequences, about 11% of them found a single time. The ten biggest clones cover approximately 10% of the sample. The specimen was PBMCs. The receptors come from a human donor in good health (CMV status not recorded). Some clones in this sample may be carry-over from other donors' samples.

A few counts support this clonotype. This chain links TRBV7-9 with TRBJ1-3; unclear D gene. Germline V gene lookup returns CDR1 SEHNR and CDR2 FQNEAQ (reference sequence). V lost 5 bases, J lost 4 bases, and 12 bases lay in between. This CDR3 contains 14 residues. CDR3 loop: CASSLNREGNTIYF. Written as DNA, the CDR3 is TGTGCCAGCAGCCTAAATCGGGAGGGAAACACCATATATTTT.

The sample holds a few counts of this clonotype. The chain employs TRBV5-4 and TRBJ1-1, with D uncertain. V lost 4 bases and J 3 bases, leaving 16 bases between the germline ends. The length of the CDR3 is 15 residues. Germline CDR1 reads SGHNT; CDR2 reads YYREEE (reference sequence). The CDR3 DNA reads as TGTGCCAGCAGCCATGCTGTTGTATGGGACACTGAAGCTTTCTTT. Translating it yields CASSHAVVWDTEAFF.

This clonotype has a count of ten or more. V usage is TRBV7-9 and J usage is TRBJ2-7, with D unclear. Germline values: CDR1 SEHNR, CDR2 FQNEAQ (reference sequence). V shed 8 bases and J shed 3 bases, with 11 bases lying between them. The CDR3 totals 12 residues. The CDR3: CASVGPFYEQYF. The CDR3 DNA reads TGTGCCAGCGTTGGCCCTTTCTACGAGCAGTACTTC.

This clonotype was counted a few times. The genes are TRBV3-1 and TRBJ2-3; D ambiguous. Trimming pared 2 bases from V and 4 bases from J, leaving 7 bases between. CDR3 length: 13 residues. The germline V gene has CDR1 LGHDT and CDR2 YNNKEL (reference sequence). DNA of the CDR3: TGTGCCAGCAGCCAACGTTGGTCAGATACGCAGTATTTT. This sequence encodes CASSQRWSDTQYF.

The chain combines TRBV20-1 with TRBJ2-1; 7 positions match TRBD1. The V gene end was trimmed by 5 bases and the J gene end by 6 bases; junction bases not matched to a gene: 10. The CDR3 runs 14 residues. Germline V lookup: CDR1 DFQATT, CDR2 SNEGSKA (reference sequence). The chain's CDR3 is CSAADRDFPNEQFF. CDR3 coding DNA: TGCAGTGCTGCTGACAGGGATTTTCCCAATGAGCAGTTCTTC.

This clonotype was seen at least ten times. The chain has TRBV29-1 and TRBJ1-2; no definite D call. CDR1 and CDR2 (germline): SQVTM, ANQGSEA. The germline V and J ends were trimmed by 4 bases and 1 base, with 4 bases remaining between them. CDR3 size: 11 residues. CDR3 in amino acids: CSVGGNYGYTF. The CDR3 DNA follows: TGCAGCGTTGGGGGTAACTATGGCTACACCTTC.

This chain connects TRBV10-3 to TRBJ2-2; no firm D call. Germline assignment: CDR1 ENHRY and CDR2 SYGVKD. V lost 7 bases and J lost 2, with 11 bases in between. CDR3 length equals 14 residues. As DNA, the CDR3 is TGTGCCATCACACACCACTCCAACACCGGGGAGCTGTTTTTT. Protein product: CAITHHSNTGELFF.

This clonotype was counted ten times or more. The chain joins TRBV7-6 to TRBJ1-1; D perhaps matches TRBD1 (5 bases). V lost 3 bases, J lost 2 bases, and 7 bases lay in between. From germline, CDR1 is SGHVS and CDR2 FNYEAQ. CDR3 size: 13 residues. Here the CDR3 DNA reads TGTGCCAGCAGCTTTGACAGTAACACTGAAGCTTTCTTT. The encoded protein is CASSFDSNTEAFF. The variable domain in full, completed from reference TRBV7-6 and TRBJ1-1, reads GAGVSQSPRYKVTKRGQDVALRCDPISGHVSLYWYRQALGQGPEFLTYFNYEAQQDKSGLPNDRFSAERPEGSISTLTIQRTEQRDSAMYRCASSFDSNTEAFFGQGTRLTVV.

This clonotype was observed at least ten times. The rearrangement joins TRBV28 to TRBJ2-2; 8 bases are shared with TRBD1. Looked up from germline, CDR1 is MDHEN and CDR2 is SYDVKM. V was clipped by 10 bases and J by 1 base; unmatched bases: 5. CDR3 length equals 14 residues. CDR3 bases: TGTGCCACCGATGACAGGGGGAACACCGGGGAGCTGTTTTTT. Translating gives CATDDRGNTGELFF.

This clonotype was seen ten or more times. This chain links TRBV4-1 with TRBJ1-2; no clear D. The V gene lost 0 bases and the J gene lost 6 bases, with 17 bases spanning the gap. This CDR3 spans 16 amino acids. CDR1 and CDR2 from the germline V gene are MGHRA and YSYEKL. In DNA, the CDR3 is TGCGCCAGCAGCCAAGACCTCCCCACGGTACTCGATGGCTACACCTTC. Residues: CASSQDLPTVLDGYTF.

This clonotype turned up a few times. V and J are TRBV6-2 or TRBV6-3 and TRBJ1-1; tentatively, D is TRBD1 (5 bases). The germline CDR1 and CDR2 sequences are MNHEY and SVGEGT. The germline V and J ends were trimmed by 0 bases and 10 bases, with 15 bases remaining between them. The CDR3 consists of 14 residues. For the CDR3, the DNA is TGTGCCAGCAGTTACTCCCCGGCAGGGAGGAGAGCTTTCTTT. Its protein is CASSYSPAGRRAFF.

Many counts were recorded for this clonotype. This chain's CDR3 is CASSFMIGTQYF. The CDR3 DNA follows: TGTGCCAGCAGTTTTATGATTGGGACCCAGTACTTC. This chain joins TRBV12-3 or TRBV12-4 and TRBJ2-5; no reliable D call. This CDR3 spans 12 amino acids. The V gene lost 3 bases and the J gene lost 7 bases, with 9 bases spanning the gap.

This clonotype was counted ten times or more. The CDR3 bases are TGTGCCAGTAGTATCTTCAGCTATGGCTACACCTTC. Amino acid sequence: CASSIFSYGYTF. The rearrangement links TRBV19 to TRBJ1-2; D remains ambiguous. The CDR3 contains 12 residues. The germline V gene has CDR1 LNHDA and CDR2 SQIVND (reference sequence). V was clipped by 3 bases and J by 4 bases, with 6 bases between them.

This clonotype was counted between two and nine times. The chain has TRBV20-1 and TRBJ2-1; TRBD2 is a possible D gene (5 bases). Germline V lookup: CDR1 DFQATT, CDR2 SNEGSKA (reference sequence). The V and J ends lost 0 bases and 10 bases respectively, with 28 bases between them. CDR3 length: 18 amino acids. In DNA form, the CDR3 reads TGCAGTGCTAGAGATCGTACGCTTACCGCCCCCGGGGTATCGGAGCAGTTCTTC. Translation gives CSARDRTLTAPGVSEQFF.